This T cell receptor (beta chain) originates from a study of blood T cell repertoires in COVID-19. Turning to the study itself: Whether acute or convalescent, the COVID-19 samples came from the United States, Italy and Spain. T cells, B-cell-depleted T cells, or PBMCs provided the cDNA or gDNA that served as material.

CDR1 is SEHNR, CDR2 FQNEAQ, per germline (reference sequence). The CDR3 totals 16 residues. V was pared by 1 base and J by 10 bases, with 10 bases of the junction left unmatched. As originally analysed: From reference gene primer amplification, estimates of nucleated cell counts were derived. Assay used: immunoSEQ multiplex PCR; TCRdb lists only in-frame clones, some missing. For V, J and clone size, that table is used; D and trimming come from the DNA. The sample holds over 70,000 clones; 82% are singletons and the top ten take around 4.5%. The sequencing sample was made of peripheral blood. The V gene is TRBV7-9, the J gene TRBJ1-6; TRBD1 aligns across 7 bases. The sequence came from a woman aged 55-69 years with acute or convalescent COVID-19. CDR3 DNA sequence: TGTGCCAGCAGCTTAGGGGAGACAGGGACTGGATCACCCCTCCACTTT. This encodes CASSLGETGTGSPLHF.